This T cell receptor (beta chain) is from a study of OX40 agonist ivuxolimab in advanced cancers. Study summary: Mean age around 64 years, range 23 to 79; approximately 80% male. Three patients, one with hepatocellular carcinoma and two with cutaneous melanoma, achieved partial responses.

The CDR3 length is 11 residues. Germline V CDR1 and CDR2: DFQATT, SNEGSKA (reference sequence). The assay was immunoSEQ multiplex PCR, and TCRdb's table has in-frame clones only and misses some. The table shows 55,000 to 75,000 clones, with more than 65% occurring only once. This clone appeared a single time. The junction and the germline gene differ at one end; a read error may be behind it. This material consisted of CD4+ or CD8+ T cells sorted from blood, taken in a trial of the OX40 agonist ivuxolimab. This receptor was identified in an adult with an advanced solid tumor such as melanoma, head and neck, liver or kidney cancer. The chain carries TRBV20-1 and TRBJ1-2; TRBD1 matches at 7 bases. CDR3 in DNA: TGCAGTGCTTGGACAGGCTATGGATACACCTTC. As protein: CSAWTGYGYTF.